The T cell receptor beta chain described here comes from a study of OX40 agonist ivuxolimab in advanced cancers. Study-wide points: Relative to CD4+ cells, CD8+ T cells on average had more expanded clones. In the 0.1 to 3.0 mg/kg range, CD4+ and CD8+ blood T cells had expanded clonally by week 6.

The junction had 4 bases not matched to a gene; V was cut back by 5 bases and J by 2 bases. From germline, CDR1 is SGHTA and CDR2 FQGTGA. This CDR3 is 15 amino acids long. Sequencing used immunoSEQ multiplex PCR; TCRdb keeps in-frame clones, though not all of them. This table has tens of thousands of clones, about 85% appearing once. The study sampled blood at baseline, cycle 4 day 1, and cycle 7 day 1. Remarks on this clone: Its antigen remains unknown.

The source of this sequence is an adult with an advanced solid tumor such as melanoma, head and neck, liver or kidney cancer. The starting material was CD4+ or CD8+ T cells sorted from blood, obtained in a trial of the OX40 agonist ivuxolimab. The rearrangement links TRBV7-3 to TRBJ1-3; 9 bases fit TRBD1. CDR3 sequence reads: CASSHRTGAGNTIYF. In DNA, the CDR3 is TGTGCCAGCAGCCACCGGACAGGGGCTGGAAACACCATATATTTT.